This note documents a single TCR beta chain sequence. The antigen it binds to is not known. Qualities for individual bases were not recorded, and no much larger clone is one base off. RNA was extracted using the RNeasy kit, and roughly 0.5 to 1 microgram was reverse transcribed with random hexamers. TCR beta CDR3 regions were amplified with the immunoSEQ multiplex PCR assay covering 54 Vbeta and 13 Jbeta segments. PCR amplification bias was corrected using a synthetic template baseline for primer optimization and computational correction. In the original analysis: Reads were annotated to V, D and J genes per IMGT and analyzed with immunoSEQ Analyzer, keeping only productive sequences. Clonality was calculated as one minus the Shannon entropy normalized by log2 of the number of productive unique sequences. Public and private clones were assessed among the 100 most prevalent clones of each patient and control. Clones were defined as Susac-specific when absent from the healthy and MS cohorts, from some 1,100 published viral clones and from other ImmuneACCESS disease sequences. The public reads were reprocessed in TCRdb via fastp at Q25 and MiXCR, keeping in-frame beta chains. Each entry is one CDR3 protein sequence, shown with its most common DNA and genes. TCRdb, not the authors, supplied the V and J calls. Present in this sample are a few hundred thousand distinct CDR3 sequences, 95% of which were seen just once. In total, the top ten clones hold roughly 0.1% of the sample.

This entry comes from a study of CD8 T cells in Susac syndrome (dated by TCRdb to the late 2010s). About the full investigation: Repertoire sequencing was used to test whether CD8+ T cell activation and differentiation in Susac syndrome was antigen driven. Study-level results and caveats: The number of individuals in the TCR sequencing and HLA analysis was recognized as being relatively small.

From the cysteine up to the phenylalanine, the CDR3 has a length of 12 residues. The CDR3 DNA has 36 bases and is translated from base 1. V loses 7 bases, J loses 6 bases, and the germline ends lie 16 bases apart. CDR1 SQVTM and CDR2 ANQGSEA are derived from the germline V gene. High-throughput TCR beta sequencing profiled peripheral blood CD8+ and CD4+ T cells from healthy donors, Susac syndrome patients and multiple sclerosis patients. The multiple sclerosis controls were treatment-naive patients who had stable or active relapsing-remitting disease and met the revised McDonald criteria. Bulk CD8+ and CD4+ T cells were purified by magnetic negative isolation, whereas CD8+ TEMRA cells were enriched by FACS. Blood was drawn into EDTA tubes, processed within 24 hours, and PBMCs were isolated by density gradient centrifugation. PBMCs intended for TCR sequencing were cryopreserved in liquid nitrogen and thawed later in a water bath at 37 degrees C. The sorted or isolated CD4+, CD8+ and CD8+ TEMRA cells had a purity of 90% or higher.

Sample: CD4+ T cells from PBMCs. In this chain, TRBV29-1 is recombined with TRBJ2-7; TRBD1 might be the D gene, on 6 matching bases. The sequence derives from a human donor with multiple sclerosis. At the DNA level, the sequence is TGCAGCGCCATGAAACAGGGTTCCGAGCAGTACTTC. This codes for CSAMKQGSEQYF.